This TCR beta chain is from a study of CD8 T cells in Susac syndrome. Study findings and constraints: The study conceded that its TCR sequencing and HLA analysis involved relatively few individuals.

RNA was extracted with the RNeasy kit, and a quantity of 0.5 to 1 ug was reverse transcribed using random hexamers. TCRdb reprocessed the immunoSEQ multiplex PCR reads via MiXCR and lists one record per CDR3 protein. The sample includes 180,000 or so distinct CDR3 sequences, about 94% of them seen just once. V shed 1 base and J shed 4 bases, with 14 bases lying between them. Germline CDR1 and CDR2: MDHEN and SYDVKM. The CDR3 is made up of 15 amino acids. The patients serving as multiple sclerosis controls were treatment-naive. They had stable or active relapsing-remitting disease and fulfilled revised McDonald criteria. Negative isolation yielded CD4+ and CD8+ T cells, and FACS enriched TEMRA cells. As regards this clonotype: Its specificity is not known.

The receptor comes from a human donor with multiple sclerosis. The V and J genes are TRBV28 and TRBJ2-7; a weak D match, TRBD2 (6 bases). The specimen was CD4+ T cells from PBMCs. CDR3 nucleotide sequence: TGTGCCAGCAGTTTATTCGACCGGGGGTGGTACGAGCAGTACTTC. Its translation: CASSLFDRGWYEQYF. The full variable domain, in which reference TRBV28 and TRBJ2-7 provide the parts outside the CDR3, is DVKVTQSSRYLVKRTGEKVFLECVQDMDHENMFWYRQDPGLGLRLIYFSYDVKMKEKGDIPEGYSVSREKKERFSLILESASTNQTSMYLCASSLFDRGWYEQYFGPGTRLTVT.